Included here is one TCR beta chain sequence, with context. Its specificity is not known. The data derive from a study of response to subunit inactivated influenza vaccine. Overall study findings and caveats: A suggestion made by the authors is that each seasonal influenza vaccination recruits few new T cells.

Per germline, CDR1 SGHRS and CDR2 YFSETQ. Trimming took 3 bases from V and 6 from J, leaving 13 bases between them. The CDR3 runs to 15 residues. TCRdb called the RT-PCR reads again in MiXCR, with one record for every CDR3 protein. This table has just under 550,000 distinct CDR3 sequences, under 30% appearing once. These sequences were also reported in another study, on T cells expressing NK-cell markers. This second report adds: UMIs were included in TCR beta cDNA generated by 5'RACE template switching. The study drew TCR beta repertoires from sorted CD3+CD56+NKG2C+, CD3+CD56+NKG2C- and CD3+CD56-NKG2C+ T cells. With respect to HCMV, most of the eight sequenced donors were seropositive, and one was seronegative. Leadership of the CD3+CD56-NKG2C+ fraction also belonged to these clonotypes in a handful of donors.

The material was CD4+ T cells sorted from PBMCs, obtained 11 to 12 days after vaccination. The chain combines TRBV5-1 with TRBJ1-6; D is unresolved. The TCR was taken from a man aged 50-60 years who received an inactivated influenza vaccine. CDR3 protein: CASSSGLDRNSPLHF. CDR3 sequence (DNA): TGCGCCAGCAGCTCGGGGTTAGACCGTAATTCACCCCTCCACTTT.